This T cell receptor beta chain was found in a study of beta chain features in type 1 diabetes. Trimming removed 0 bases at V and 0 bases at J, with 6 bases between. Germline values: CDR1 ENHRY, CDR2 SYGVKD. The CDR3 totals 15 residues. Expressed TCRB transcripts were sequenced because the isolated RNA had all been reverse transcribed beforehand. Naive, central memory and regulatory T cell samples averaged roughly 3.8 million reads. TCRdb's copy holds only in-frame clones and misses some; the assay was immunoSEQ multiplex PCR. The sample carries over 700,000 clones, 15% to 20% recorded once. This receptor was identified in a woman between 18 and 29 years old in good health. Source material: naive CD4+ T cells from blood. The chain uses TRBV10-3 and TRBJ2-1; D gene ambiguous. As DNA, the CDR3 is TGTGCCATCAGTGAGTCACCCCTCTCCTACAATGAGCAGTTCTTC. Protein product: CAISESPLSYNEQFF.